The next 16 T cell receptor beta chains were all read from a single sample in a study of cytomegalovirus exposure and HLA in healthy donors (dated by TCRdb to about 2017). The receptor library was made with the immunoSEQ multiplex PCR assay. The multiplex PCR relied on a mix of 60 forward primers for TCR Vbeta segments and 13 reverse primers for TCR Jbeta segments. The immuneACCESS repertoire file appears here via TCRdb, limited to in-frame rearrangements. These files lack a portion of the clones; in checked studies, under half of the deficit traces to unresolved V genes, and the cause of the others is not known. This sample comprises approximately 120,000 clones, over 65% of them detected only once. The top ten clones comprise around 1.2% of the sample. The sequenced sample was PBMCs. Source of these receptors: a man aged 50-59 years in good health and CMV-seronegative.

V gene TRBV28 combines with J gene TRBJ2-3, with 8 bases matching TRBD2. Germline values: CDR1 MDHEN, CDR2 SYDVKM. V shed 8 bases and J 2 bases; nucleotides not matched to a gene: 12. The CDR3 runs to 16 residues. CDR3: CASLYEAGGNTDTQYF. CDR3 coding DNA: TGTGCCAGCCTTTATGAGGCGGGGGGAAACACAGATACGCAGTATTTT. Using reference TRBV28 and TRBJ2-3 for the parts outside the CDR3, the full variable domain is DVKVTQSSRYLVKRTGEKVFLECVQDMDHENMFWYRQDPGLGLRLIYFSYDVKMKEKGDIPEGYSVSREKKERFSLILESASTNQTSMYLCASLYEAGGNTDTQYFGPGTRLTVL.

This chain joins TRBV5-1 and TRBJ1-2, with D perhaps TRBD1 (6 bases). Germline loops: CDR1 SGHRS, CDR2 YFSETQ. The CDR3 is 14 residues long. V dropped 4 bases and J dropped 6 bases, with 16 bases sitting between them. CDR3 bases: TGCGCCAGCAGCGAATCACAGGGAGAGGATGGCTACACCTTC. It specifies CASSESQGEDGYTF.

This chain links TRBV7-9 with TRBJ1-5; D is possibly TRBD1 (5 bases). The germline V gene has CDR1 SEHNR and CDR2 FQNEAQ (reference sequence). The CDR3 has 14 residues. With 5 bases removed from V and 3 bases from J, the gap between germline ends came to 11 bases. CDR3 amino acids: CASSQTENNQPQHF. The CDR3 coding sequence is TGTGCCAGCAGCCAGACAGAAAACAATCAGCCCCAGCATTTT. The full variable domain, completed using reference TRBV7-9 and TRBJ1-5, is DTGVSQNPRHKITKRGQNVTFRCDPISEHNRLYWYRQTLGQGPEFLTYFQNEAQLEKSRLLSDRFSAERPKGSFSTLEIQRTEQGDSAMYLCASSQTENNQPQHFGDGTRLSIL.

The CDR3 loop is CASSVRLAASNNEQFF. DNA for the CDR3: TGCGCCAGCAGCGTCCGACTAGCGGCAAGCAACAATGAGCAGTTCTTC. V usage is TRBV5-1 and J usage is TRBJ2-1; 9 nucleotides agree with TRBD2. The V segment lost 4 bases and the J segment 5 bases; nucleotides outside the gene matches: 10. CDR1 and CDR2 (germline): SGHRS, YFSETQ. The CDR3 runs to 16 residues.

The V and J genes are TRBV5-4 and TRBJ2-3; D perhaps matches TRBD1 (6 bases). CDR1 SGHNT and CDR2 YYREEE come from the germline V gene (reference sequence). V was cut by 0 bases and J by 4 bases, with 15 bases left in between. This CDR3 is built from 16 residues. CDR3 sequence (DNA): TGTGCCAGCAGCTTGGCCAGGGGAGTGTTCGCAGATACGCAGTATTTT. Amino acids: CASSLARGVFADTQYF.

The chain combines TRBV2 with TRBJ1-3; 7 positions agree with TRBD1. Per the germline V gene, CDR1 is SNHLY and CDR2 is FYNNEI. V shed 4 bases, J shed 0 bases, and the junction held 3 bases outside the gene matches. The CDR3 contains 15 residues. As DNA, the CDR3 is TGTGCCAGCAGTGTGGACAGGAACTCTGGAAACACCATATATTTT. Protein product: CASSVDRNSGNTIYF.

Only one count was recorded for this clone. CDR3 residues: CASSSDTYNEKLFF. CDR3 nucleotide sequence: TGTGCCAGCAGCTCCGACACCTACAATGAAAAACTGTTTTTT. The chain recombines TRBV28 with TRBJ1-4; D gene ambiguous. The CDR3 covers 14 residues. Germline lookup yields CDR1 MDHEN and CDR2 SYDVKM. The V and J ends lost 6 bases and 5 bases respectively, with 13 bases between them.

CDR3 sequence reads: CASSSPETGRTGELFF. In DNA form, the CDR3 reads TGTGCCAGCAGCTCGCCCGAGACAGGGCGGACCGGGGAGCTGTTTTTT. The chain combines TRBV7-9 with TRBJ2-2, with 7 positions matching TRBD1. CDR1 is SEHNR and CDR2 is FQNEAQ in the germline V gene (reference sequence). This CDR3 spans 16 amino acids. Losses at the gene ends were 4 bases for V and 5 bases for J; bases not matched to a gene: 10. Together with reference TRBV7-9 and TRBJ2-2, the CDR3 gives the full variable domain: DTGVSQNPRHKITKRGQNVTFRCDPISEHNRLYWYRQTLGQGPEFLTYFQNEAQLEKSRLLSDRFSAERPKGSFSTLEIQRTEQGDSAMYLCASSSPETGRTGELFFGEGSRLTVL.

This rearrangement joins TRBV6-1 to TRBJ2-7, with a tentative D call TRBD2 (6 bases). Germline values: CDR1 MNHNS, CDR2 SASEGT. Between the trimmed V and J ends, which lost 1 base and 3 bases, there was a span of 16 bases. The CDR3 extends over 16 amino acids. CDR3 coding DNA: TGTGCCAGCAGTGAAGTAAGGAGGGCGACCCTCTACGAGCAGTACTTC. Encoded protein: CASSEVRRATLYEQYF.

The chain couples TRBV7-9 to TRBJ2-3; 9 bases agree with TRBD2. The CDR3 has 16 amino acids. The V gene end was trimmed by 3 bases and the J gene end by 0 bases; junction bases not matched to a gene: 4. The germline CDR1 and CDR2 sequences are SEHNR and FQNEAQ (reference sequence). The CDR3 sequence is CASSFGAGGSTDTQYF. CDR3 in DNA: TGTGCCAGCAGCTTCGGAGCGGGAGGTAGCACAGATACGCAGTATTTT.

This chain uses TRBV19 with TRBJ2-7; TRBD2 matches at 8 bases. The ends lost 3 bases at V and 1 base at J; junction bases unmatched: 8. Germline V gene sequence: CDR1 LNHDA, CDR2 SQIVND (reference sequence). The CDR3 is made up of 16 amino acids. The CDR3 DNA reads TGTGCCAGTAGTATCGTCGTGACTAGCGCATCCTACGAGCAGTACTTC. Translation gives CASSIVVTSASYEQYF.

The chain is built from TRBV5-1 and TRBJ2-3, with TRBD2 identical over 10 bases. The CDR3 runs to 17 residues. CDR1 is SGHRS, CDR2 YFSETQ, per germline. V dropped 4 bases and J dropped 0; count of bases not matched to a gene: 8. In DNA, the CDR3 is TGCGCCAGCAGCATCGGACTAGCGGTATCTAGCACAGATACGCAGTATTTT. It yields the protein CASSIGLAVSSTDTQYF.

This chain connects TRBV11-2 to TRBJ1-2, with 8 nucleotides matching TRBD1. This CDR3 region has 15 residues. The V and J ends lost 2 bases and 7 bases, in that order; junction bases with no gene match: 9. CDR1 and CDR2 from the germline V gene are SGHAT and FQNNGV. The CDR3 is CASSLMNRGSFGYTF. In DNA, the CDR3 is TGTGCCAGCAGCTTAATGAACAGGGGGAGCTTTGGCTACACCTTC.

The V gene is TRBV28, the J gene TRBJ2-7; D not resolved. The germline V and J ends were trimmed by 4 bases and 2 bases, with 12 bases remaining between them. Germline V gives CDR1 MDHEN, CDR2 SYDVKM. The CDR3 has 14 amino acids. The CDR3 region is CASSSLTPTYEQYF. The CDR3, as DNA: TGTGCCAGCAGTTCGTTGACTCCTACCTACGAGCAGTACTTC.

The V call is TRBV5-1, the J call TRBJ2-3; 9 bases align to TRBD1. After removal of 4 bases from V and 6 bases from J, the junction contained 9 bases not matched to a gene. The CDR3 length is 15 residues. Germline loops: CDR1 SGHRS, CDR2 YFSETQ. The CDR3 sequence: CASSPGGQGRDTQYF. The CDR3 DNA follows: TGCGCCAGCAGCCCCGGGGGACAGGGCCGGGATACGCAGTATTTT.

The rearrangement uses TRBV6-1 and TRBJ1-5; the match to TRBD1 covers 7 bases. Germline-derived CDR1 and CDR2 are MNHNS and SASEGT. This CDR3 region has 14 residues. With 10 bases clipped from V and 5 bases from J, the junction kept 11 bases outside the gene matches. The CDR3 sequence: CATMKGGSDQPQHF. The CDR3 coding sequence is TGTGCCACCATGAAAGGGGGCAGTGATCAGCCCCAGCATTTT.